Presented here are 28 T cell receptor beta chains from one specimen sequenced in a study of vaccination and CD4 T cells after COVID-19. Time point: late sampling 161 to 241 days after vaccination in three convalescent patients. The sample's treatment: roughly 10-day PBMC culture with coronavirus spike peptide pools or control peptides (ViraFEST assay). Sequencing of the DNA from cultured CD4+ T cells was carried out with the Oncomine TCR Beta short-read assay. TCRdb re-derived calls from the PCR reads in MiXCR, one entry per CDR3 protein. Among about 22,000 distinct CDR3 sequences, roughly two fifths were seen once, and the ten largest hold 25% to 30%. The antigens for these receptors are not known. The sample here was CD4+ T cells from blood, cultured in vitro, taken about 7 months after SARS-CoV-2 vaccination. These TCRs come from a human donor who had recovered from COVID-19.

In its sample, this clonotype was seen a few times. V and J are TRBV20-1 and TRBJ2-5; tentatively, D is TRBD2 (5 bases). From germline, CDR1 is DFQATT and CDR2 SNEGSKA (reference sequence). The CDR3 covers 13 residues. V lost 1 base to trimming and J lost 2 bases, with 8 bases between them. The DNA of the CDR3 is TGCAGTGCTAGAGTGGTAGCGCAAGAGACCCAGTACTTC. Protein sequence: CSARVVAQETQYF.

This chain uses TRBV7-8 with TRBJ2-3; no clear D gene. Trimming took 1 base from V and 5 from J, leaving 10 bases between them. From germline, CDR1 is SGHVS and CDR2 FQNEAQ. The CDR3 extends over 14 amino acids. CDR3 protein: CASSLEGRGDTQYF. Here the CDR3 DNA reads TGTGCCAGCAGCTTAGAAGGACGCGGAGATACGCAGTATTTT.

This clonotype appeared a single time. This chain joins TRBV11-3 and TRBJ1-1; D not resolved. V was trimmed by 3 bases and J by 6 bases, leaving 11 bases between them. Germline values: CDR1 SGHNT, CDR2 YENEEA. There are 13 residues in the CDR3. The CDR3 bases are TGTGCCAGCAGCTTCACCCGAACATCTGAAGCTTTCTTT. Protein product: CASSFTRTSEAFF.

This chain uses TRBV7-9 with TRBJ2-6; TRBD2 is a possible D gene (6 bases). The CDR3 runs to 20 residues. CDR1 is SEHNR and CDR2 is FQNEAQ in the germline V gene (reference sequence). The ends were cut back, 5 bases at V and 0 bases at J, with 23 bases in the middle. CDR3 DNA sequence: TGTGCCAGCAGCCCCCGCGCGTGGGGAGGAAGGAGCTCTGGGGCCAACGTCCTGACTTTC. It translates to CASSPRAWGGRSSGANVLTF.

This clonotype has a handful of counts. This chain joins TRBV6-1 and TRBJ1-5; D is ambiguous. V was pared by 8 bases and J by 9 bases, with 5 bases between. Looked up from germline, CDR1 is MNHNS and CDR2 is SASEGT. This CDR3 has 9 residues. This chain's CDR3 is CASLVPQHF. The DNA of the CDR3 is TGTGCCAGCTTAGTGCCCCAGCATTTT.

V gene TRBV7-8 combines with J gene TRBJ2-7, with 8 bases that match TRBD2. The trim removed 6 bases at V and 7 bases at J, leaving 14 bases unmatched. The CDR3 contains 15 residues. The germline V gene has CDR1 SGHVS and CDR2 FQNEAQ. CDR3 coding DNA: TGTGCCAGCAGATCGGGGGGGTCCTCGACGGGGGAGCAGTACTTC. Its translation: CASRSGGSSTGEQYF.

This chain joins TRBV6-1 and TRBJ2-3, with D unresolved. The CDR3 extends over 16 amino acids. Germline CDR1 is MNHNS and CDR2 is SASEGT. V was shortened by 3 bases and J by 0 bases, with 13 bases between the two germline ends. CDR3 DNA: TGTGCCAGCAGTGAGGGGTTGAATCCTAGCACAGATACGCAGTATTTT. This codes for CASSEGLNPSTDTQYF.

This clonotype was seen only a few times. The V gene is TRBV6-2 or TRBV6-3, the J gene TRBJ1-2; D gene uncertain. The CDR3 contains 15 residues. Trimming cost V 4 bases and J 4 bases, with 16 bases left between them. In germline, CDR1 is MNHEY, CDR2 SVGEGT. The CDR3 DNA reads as TGTGCCAGCAGTTCCAGGCGACCACCTCTCTATGGCTACACCTTC. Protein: CASSSRRPPLYGYTF.

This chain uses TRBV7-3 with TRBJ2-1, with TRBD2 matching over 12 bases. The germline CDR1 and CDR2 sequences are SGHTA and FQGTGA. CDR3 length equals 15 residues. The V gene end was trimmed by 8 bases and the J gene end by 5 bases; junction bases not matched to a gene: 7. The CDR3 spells CASARGTSGHNEQFF. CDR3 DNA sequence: TGTGCCAGCGCTCGAGGGACTAGCGGGCACAATGAGCAGTTCTTC.

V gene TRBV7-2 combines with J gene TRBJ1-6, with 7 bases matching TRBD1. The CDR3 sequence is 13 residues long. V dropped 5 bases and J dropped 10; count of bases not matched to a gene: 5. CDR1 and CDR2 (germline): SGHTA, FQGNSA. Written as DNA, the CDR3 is TGTGCCAGCAGCCAGGACAGGCCATCACCCCTCCACTTT. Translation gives CASSQDRPSPLHF.

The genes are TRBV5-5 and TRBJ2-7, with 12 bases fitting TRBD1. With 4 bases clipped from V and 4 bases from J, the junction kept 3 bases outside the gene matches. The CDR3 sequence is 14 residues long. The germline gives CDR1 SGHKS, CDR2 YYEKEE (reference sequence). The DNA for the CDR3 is TGTGCCAGCAGCCAGGGACAGGGGGCGTACGAGCAGTACTTC. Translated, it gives CASSQGQGAYEQYF. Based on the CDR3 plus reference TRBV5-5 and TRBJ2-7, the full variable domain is DAGVTQSPTHLIKTRGQQVTLRCSPISGHKSVSWYQQVLGQGPQFIFQYYEKEERGRGNFPDRFSARQFPNYSSELNVNALLLGDSALYLCASSQGQGAYEQYFGPGTRLTVT.

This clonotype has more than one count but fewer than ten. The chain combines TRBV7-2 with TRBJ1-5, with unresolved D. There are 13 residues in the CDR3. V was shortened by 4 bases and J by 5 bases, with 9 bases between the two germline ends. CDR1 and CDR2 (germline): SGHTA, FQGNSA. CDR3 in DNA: TGTGCCAGCAGCTGGGCGAAGGATCAGCCCCAGCATTTT. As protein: CASSWAKDQPQHF.

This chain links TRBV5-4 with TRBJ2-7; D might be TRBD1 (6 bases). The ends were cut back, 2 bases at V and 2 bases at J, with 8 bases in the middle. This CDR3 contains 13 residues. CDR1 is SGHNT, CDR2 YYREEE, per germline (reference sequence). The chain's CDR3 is CASSFTGTYEQYF. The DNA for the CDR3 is TGTGCCAGCAGCTTTACAGGGACCTACGAGCAGTACTTC.

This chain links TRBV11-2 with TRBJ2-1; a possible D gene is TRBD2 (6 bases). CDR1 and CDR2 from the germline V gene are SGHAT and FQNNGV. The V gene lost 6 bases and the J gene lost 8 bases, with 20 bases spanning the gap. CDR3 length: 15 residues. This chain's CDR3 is CASRAGGLGGDEQFF. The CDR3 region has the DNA TGTGCCAGCAGAGCAGGCGGGTTAGGCGGGGATGAGCAGTTCTTC.

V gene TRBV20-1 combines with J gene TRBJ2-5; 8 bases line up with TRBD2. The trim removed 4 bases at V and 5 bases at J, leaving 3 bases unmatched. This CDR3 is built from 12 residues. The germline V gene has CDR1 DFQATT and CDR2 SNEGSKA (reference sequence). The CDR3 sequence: CSAITSGETQYF. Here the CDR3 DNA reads TGCAGTGCTATAACTAGCGGCGAGACCCAGTACTTC.

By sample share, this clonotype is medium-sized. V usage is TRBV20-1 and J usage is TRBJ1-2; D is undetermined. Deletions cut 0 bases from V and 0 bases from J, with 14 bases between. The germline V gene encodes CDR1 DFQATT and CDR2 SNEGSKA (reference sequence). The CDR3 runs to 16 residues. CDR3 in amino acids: CSARDGQVPSNYGYTF. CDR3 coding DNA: TGCAGTGCTAGAGATGGGCAGGTCCCCTCTAACTATGGCTACACCTTC.

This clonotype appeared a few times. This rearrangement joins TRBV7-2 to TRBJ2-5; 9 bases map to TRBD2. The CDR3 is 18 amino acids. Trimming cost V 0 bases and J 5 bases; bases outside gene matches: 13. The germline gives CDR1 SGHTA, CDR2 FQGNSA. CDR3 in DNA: TGTGCCAGCAGCTTAGCGCATGTGGGCGGGGGGGCTTACGAGACCCAGTACTTC. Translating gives CASSLAHVGGGAYETQYF.

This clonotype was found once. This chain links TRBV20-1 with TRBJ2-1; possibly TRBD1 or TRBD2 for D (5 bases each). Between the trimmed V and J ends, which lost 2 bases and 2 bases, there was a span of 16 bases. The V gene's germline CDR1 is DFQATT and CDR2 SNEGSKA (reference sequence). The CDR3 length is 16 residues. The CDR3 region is CSARRDGEGAYNEQFF. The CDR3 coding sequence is TGCAGTGCTAGACGGGATGGGGAAGGGGCCTACAATGAGCAGTTCTTC.

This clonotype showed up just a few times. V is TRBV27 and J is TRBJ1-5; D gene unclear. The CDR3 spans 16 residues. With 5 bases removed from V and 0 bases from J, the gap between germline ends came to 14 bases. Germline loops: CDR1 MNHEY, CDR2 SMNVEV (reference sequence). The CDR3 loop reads CASSKRQPYSNQPQHF. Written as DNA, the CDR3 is TGTGCCAGCAGTAAAAGACAACCGTATAGCAATCAGCCCCAGCATTTT.

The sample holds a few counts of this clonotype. The CDR3 here is CASSLTGQGGYGYTF. The DNA of the CDR3 is TGTGCCAGCAGCCTAACCGGGCAGGGGGGCTATGGCTACACCTTC. This chain connects TRBV7-2 to TRBJ1-2, with TRBD1 matching 7 bases. CDR1 is SGHTA, CDR2 FQGNSA, per germline. The CDR3 is 15 residues long. V dropped 5 bases and J dropped 4; count of bases not matched to a gene: 10.

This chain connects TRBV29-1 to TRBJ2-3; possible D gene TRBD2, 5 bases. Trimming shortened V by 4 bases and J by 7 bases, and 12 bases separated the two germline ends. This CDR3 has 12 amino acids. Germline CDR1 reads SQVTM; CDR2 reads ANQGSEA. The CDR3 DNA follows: TGCAGCGTTGTAACGCCGGGATATACGCAGTATTTT. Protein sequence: CSVVTPGYTQYF.

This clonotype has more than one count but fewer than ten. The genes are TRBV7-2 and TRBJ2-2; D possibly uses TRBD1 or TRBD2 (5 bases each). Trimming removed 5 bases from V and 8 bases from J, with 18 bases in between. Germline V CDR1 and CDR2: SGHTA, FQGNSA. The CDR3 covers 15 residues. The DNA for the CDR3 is TGTGCCAGCAGCCCGGGACGGGCGAACTCTGGGGAGCTGTTTTTT. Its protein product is CASSPGRANSGELFF.

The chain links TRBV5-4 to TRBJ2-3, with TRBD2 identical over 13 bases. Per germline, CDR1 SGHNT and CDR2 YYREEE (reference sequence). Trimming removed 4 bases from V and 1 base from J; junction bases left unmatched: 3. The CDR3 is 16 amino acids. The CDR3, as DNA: TGTGCCAGCAGCACCGGACTAGCGGGGGGCACAGATACGCAGTATTTT. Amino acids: CASSTGLAGGTDTQYF.

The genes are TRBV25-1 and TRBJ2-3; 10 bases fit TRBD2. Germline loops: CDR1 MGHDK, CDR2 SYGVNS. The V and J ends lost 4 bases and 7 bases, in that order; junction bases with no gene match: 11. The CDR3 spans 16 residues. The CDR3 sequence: CASSAQGTSAWNTQYF. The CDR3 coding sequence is TGTGCCAGCAGTGCCCAGGGGACTAGCGCTTGGAATACGCAGTATTTT.

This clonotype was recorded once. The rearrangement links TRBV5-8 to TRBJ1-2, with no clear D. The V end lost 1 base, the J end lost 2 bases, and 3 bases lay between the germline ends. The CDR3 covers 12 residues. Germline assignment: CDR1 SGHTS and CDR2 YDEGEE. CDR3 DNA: TGTGCCAGCAGCTTGAGGAACTATGGCTACACCTTC. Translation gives CASSLRNYGYTF.

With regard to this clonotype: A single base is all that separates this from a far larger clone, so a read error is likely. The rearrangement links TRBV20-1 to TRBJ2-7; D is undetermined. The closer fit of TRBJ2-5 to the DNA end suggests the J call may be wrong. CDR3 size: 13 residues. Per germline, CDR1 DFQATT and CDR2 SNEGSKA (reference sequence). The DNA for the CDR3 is TGCAGTGCTGGAGAACGAGGTCCAGAGACCCAGTACTTC. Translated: CSAGERGPETQYF.

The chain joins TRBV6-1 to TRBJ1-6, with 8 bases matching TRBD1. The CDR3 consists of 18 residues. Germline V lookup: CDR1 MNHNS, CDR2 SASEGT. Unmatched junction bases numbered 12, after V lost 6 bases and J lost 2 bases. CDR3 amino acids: CASRPVAKQGAYNSPLHF. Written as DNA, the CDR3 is TGTGCCAGCAGACCCGTAGCAAAACAGGGGGCCTATAATTCACCCCTCCACTTT.

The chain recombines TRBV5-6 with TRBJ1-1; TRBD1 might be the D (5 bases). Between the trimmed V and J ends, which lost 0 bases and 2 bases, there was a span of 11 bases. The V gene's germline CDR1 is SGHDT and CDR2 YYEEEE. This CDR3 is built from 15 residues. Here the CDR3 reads CASSLGGRVNTEAFF. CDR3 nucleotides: TGTGCCAGCAGCTTGGGAGGCAGGGTAAACACTGAAGCTTTCTTT.